The clone carrying this T cell receptor (beta chain) was seen more than once but under ten times. Its cognate antigen is unknown. This specimen comes from a study of T cell repertoires in cytomegalovirus infection. Across the whole study: Both a matching HLA type and CMV infection were indicated by public TCR beta signatures. Study-level points and caveats: CMV-specific TCR beta clonotypes restricted by HLA-C were the ones dominating the ex vivo response. Adding up the frequency of public TCR beta families identified people who carried CMV plus the relevant HLA.

Trimming took 5 bases from V and 5 from J, leaving 13 bases between them. The length of the CDR3 is 14 residues. The germline V gene has CDR1 LNHDA and CDR2 SQIVND (reference sequence). TCRdb reanalysed the reads using MiXCR and keeps one entry per CDR3 protein. There are roughly 120,000 distinct CDR3 sequences in the sample; 30% to 40% occur only once, and around 54% lies in the top ten. Sequences were derived from CD8+ T cells from cultured PBMCs, sampled from culture after CMV antigen stimulation. This sequence was found in a human donor in good health (CMV status not recorded). Some clones in this sample may be carry-over from other donors' samples. The rearrangement joins TRBV19 to TRBJ1-5; possible D gene TRBD1, 5 bases. The CDR3 sequence: CASSRGGSYQPQHF. The CDR3 nucleotides read TGTGCCAGTAGTCGGGGGGGGTCTTATCAGCCCCAGCATTTT.